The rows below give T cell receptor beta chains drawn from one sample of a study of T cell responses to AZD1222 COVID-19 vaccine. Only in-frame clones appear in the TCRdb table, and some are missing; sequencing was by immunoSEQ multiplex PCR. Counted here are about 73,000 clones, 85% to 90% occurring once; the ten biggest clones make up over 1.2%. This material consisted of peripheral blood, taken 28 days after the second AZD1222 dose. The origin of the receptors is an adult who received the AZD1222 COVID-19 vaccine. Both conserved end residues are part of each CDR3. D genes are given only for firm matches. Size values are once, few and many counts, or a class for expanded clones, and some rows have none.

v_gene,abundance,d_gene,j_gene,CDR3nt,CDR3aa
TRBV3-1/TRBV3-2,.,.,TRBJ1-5,TGTGCCAGCAGCCAAGATCCGGCAGGGAATCAGCCCCAGCATTTT,CASSQDPAGNQPQHF
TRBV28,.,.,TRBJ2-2,TGTGCCAGCAGGGCCGACATCCCGGAGACCGGGGAGCTGTTTTTT,CASRADIPETGELFF
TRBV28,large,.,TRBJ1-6,TGTGCCAGCAGCTCGAACCCACCGGGGGTAGGCCTTGTCAATTCACCCCTCCACTTT,CASSSNPPGVGLVNSPLHF
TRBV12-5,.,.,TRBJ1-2,TGTGCTAGTGGTTCCGAAAAGAGCTATGGCTACACCTTC,CASGSEKSYGYTF
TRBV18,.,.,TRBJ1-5,TGTGCCAGCTCACCCAACGGCAGACGTAGCAATCAGCCCCAGCATTTT,CASSPNGRRSNQPQHF
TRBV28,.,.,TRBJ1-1,TGTGCCAGCAGTTTGGGGCACACTGAAGCTTTCTTT,CASSLGHTEAFF
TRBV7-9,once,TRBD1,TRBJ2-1,TGTGCCAGCAGCTTCGACAGGGGACCTTACAATGAGCAGTTCTTC,CASSFDRGPYNEQFF
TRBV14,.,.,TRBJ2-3,TGTGCCAGCAGCCAAGCGCCAGTCCCCCCTCTAGATACGCAGTATTTT,CASSQAPVPPLDTQYF
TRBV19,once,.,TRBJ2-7,TGTGCCAGTAGGAAGCAGGGAACCTACGAGCAGTACTTC,CASRKQGTYEQYF
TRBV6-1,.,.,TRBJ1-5,TGTGCCAGCAGTTTACAGGGAGATCAGCCCCAGCATTTT,CASSLQGDQPQHF
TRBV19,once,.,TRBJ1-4,TGTGCCAGTAGTCCCCAACAGGGATCTAATGAAAAACTGTTTTTT,CASSPQQGSNEKLFF
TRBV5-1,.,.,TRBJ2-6,TGCGCCAGCAGCAAACAGGGTTCCGGGGCCAACGTCCTGACTTTC,CASSKQGSGANVLTF
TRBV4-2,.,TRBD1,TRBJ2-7,TGTGCCAGCAGCCAAGGGCCCGAGCAGGGGGCAGGCGAGCAGTACTTC,CASSQGPEQGAGEQYF
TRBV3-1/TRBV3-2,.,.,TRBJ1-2,TGTGCCAGCAGCCAAGAAGGGGGACGGGGCTATGGCTACACCTTC,CASSQEGGRGYGYTF
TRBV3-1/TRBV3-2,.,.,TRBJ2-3,TGTGCCAGCAGCCAAGAAGGGGATACGCAGTATTTT,CASSQEGDTQYF
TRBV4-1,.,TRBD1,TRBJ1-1,TGCGCCAGCAGCCAAGAGGTGAAGGGGGCGAAAGCTTTCTTT,CASSQEVKGAKAFF
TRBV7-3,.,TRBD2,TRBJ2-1,TGTGCCAGCTCCAAGCGGGGGGGCCTTTACAATGAGCAGTTCTTC,CASSKRGGLYNEQFF
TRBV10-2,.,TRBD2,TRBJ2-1,TGCGCCAGCAGGCCCACTAGCGGGGGGGCCATCAATGAGCAGTTCTTC,CASRPTSGGAINEQFF
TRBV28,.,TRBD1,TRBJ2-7,TGTGCCAGCAGGTTGGGGACAGTGGCCTCCTACGAGCAGTACTTC,CASRLGTVASYEQYF
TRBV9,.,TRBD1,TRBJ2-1,TGTGCCAGCAGCGTTGGCAGGGGACAGGGGTTCAATGAGCAGTTCTTC,CASSVGRGQGFNEQFF
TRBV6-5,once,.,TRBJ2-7,TGTGCCAGTAACAACAGGGACGAGCAGTACTTC,CASNNRDEQYF
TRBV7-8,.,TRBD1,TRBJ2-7,TGTGCCAGCAGCTTAAGACAGGGCCCCTACGAGCAGTACTTC,CASSLRQGPYEQYF
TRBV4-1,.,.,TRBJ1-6,TGCGCCAGCAGCCACATCGCGGCGCGAGTTTCACCCCTCCACTTT,CASSHIAARVSPLHF
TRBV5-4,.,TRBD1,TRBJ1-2,TGTGCCAGCAGTCCAAGCGGGGGGACAGGGGTATTTTATGGCTACACCTTC,CASSPSGGTGVFYGYTF
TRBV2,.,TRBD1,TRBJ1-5,TGTGCCAGCAGCCCAGGGGGCGATCAGCCCCAGCATTTT,CASSPGGDQPQHF
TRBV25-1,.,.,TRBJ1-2,TGTGCCAGCAGGCCCCTCGGCGGGAACTATGGCTACACCTTC,CASRPLGGNYGYTF
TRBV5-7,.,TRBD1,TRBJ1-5,TGTGCCAGCAGCTTGGGGACAGGGGGAATGGATAGCAATCAGCCCCAGCATTTT,CASSLGTGGMDSNQPQHF
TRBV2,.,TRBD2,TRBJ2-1,TGTGCCAGCACCGGGGGGGGCGGCAATGAGCAGTTCTTC,CASTGGGGNEQFF
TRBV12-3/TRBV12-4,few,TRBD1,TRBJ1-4,TGTGCCAGCATGACAGGGGGTGAAAAACTGTTTTTT,CASMTGGEKLFF
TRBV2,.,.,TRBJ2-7,TGTGCCAGCAGTGAAGGCGGCACCACCTACGAGCAGTACTTC,CASSEGGTTYEQYF
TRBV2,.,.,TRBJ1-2,TGTGCCAGCAGGGGGGGTGGCTACACCTTC,CASRGGGYTF
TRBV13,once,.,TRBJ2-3,TGTGCCAGCAGCTCACGAAGTGGATTTGGCACAGATACGCAGTATTTT,CASSSRSGFGTDTQYF
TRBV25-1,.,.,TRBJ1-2,TGTGCCAGCAGTGAATCATCTAAGGGGGGCTACACCTTC,CASSESSKGGYTF
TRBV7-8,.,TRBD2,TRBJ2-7,TGTGCCAGCAGCCGGGGGGACTCCAAGCAGTACTTC,CASSRGDSKQYF
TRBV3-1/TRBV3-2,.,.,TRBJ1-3,TGTGCCAGCAGCCAGGGTCGGGCGAGAAACACCATATATTTT,CASSQGRARNTIYF
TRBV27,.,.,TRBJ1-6,TGTGCCAGCAGCCTGGGACAATATAATTCACCCCTCCACTTT,CASSLGQYNSPLHF
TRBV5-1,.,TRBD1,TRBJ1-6,TGCGCCAGCAGCTCACGGACAGGGGCTCCATTTTCACCCCTCCACTTT,CASSSRTGAPFSPLHF
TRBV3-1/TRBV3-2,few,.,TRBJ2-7,TGTGCCAGCAGCCCCGGAAAACTAGTGCCCACCCCCTACGAGCAGTACTTC,CASSPGKLVPTPYEQYF
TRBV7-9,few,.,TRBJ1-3,TGTGCCAGCAGCCCTCAGGCGGACGGAGTCTCTGGAAACACCATATATTTT,CASSPQADGVSGNTIYF
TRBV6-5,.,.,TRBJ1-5,TGTGCCAGCAGCCTCGTGGGGGGCGGGAATCAGCCCCAGCATTTT,CASSLVGGGNQPQHF
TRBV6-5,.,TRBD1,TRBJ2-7,TGTGCCAGCAGTCCGGGACAGACCTACGAGCAGTACTTC,CASSPGQTYEQYF
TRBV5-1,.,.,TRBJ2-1,TGCGCCAGCAGCCCGGACCCGTTATGGGCAGGGGAAGGCAATGAGCAGTTCTTC,CASSPDPLWAGEGNEQFF